This entry lists 23 T cell receptor beta chains sequenced from one sample in a study of beta chain features in type 1 diabetes. What these receptors recognize is not known. Whole-study findings and limits: Among patients with Type 1 diabetes, TCRB CDR3s were moderately but significantly shorter in every one of the four CD4+ subsets.

Expressed TCRB transcripts were sequenced, since all the RNA that had been isolated was reverse transcribed. Only in-frame clones appear in the TCRdb table, and some are missing; sequencing was by immunoSEQ multiplex PCR. The sample holds about 160,000 clones, 6.5% to 9.5% seen once. Sequencing used central memory CD4+ T cells from blood. The receptors come from a woman aged 40 to 55 with type 1 diabetes.

The chain uses TRBV9 and TRBJ2-5; D remains ambiguous. CDR3 length: 12 residues. V was shortened by 3 bases and J by 5 bases, with 8 bases between the two germline ends. Germline CDR1 SGDLS, CDR2 YYNGEE. For the CDR3, the DNA is TGTGCCAGCAGCGACCAGAGGGAGACCCAGTACTTC. Translated: CASSDQRETQYF.

The table lists this clone with a few counts. The chain links TRBV7-3 to TRBJ2-2, with D possibly matching TRBD2 (6 bases). CDR3 size: 14 residues. The germline gives CDR1 SGHTA, CDR2 FQGTGA. Between the trimmed V and J ends, which lost 5 bases and 6 bases, there was a span of 13 bases. The CDR3 region is CASSNRAGPGELFF. The CDR3 nucleotides read TGTGCCAGCAGCAACCGTGCGGGGCCCGGGGAGCTGTTTTTT. Using reference TRBV7-3 and TRBJ2-2 for the parts outside the CDR3, the full variable domain is GAGVSQTPSNKVTEKGKYVELRCDPISGHTALYWYRQSLGQGPEFLIYFQGTGAADDSGLPNDRFFAVRPEGSVSTLKIQRTERGDSAVYLCASSNRAGPGELFFGEGSRLTVL.

The rearrangement links TRBV7-9 to TRBJ1-5; perhaps TRBD1 as D (5 bases). This CDR3 has 13 residues. V was clipped by 5 bases and J by 4 bases, with 9 bases between them. Germline-derived CDR1 and CDR2 are SEHNR and FQNEAQ (reference sequence). The CDR3 DNA is TGTGCCAGCAGCCCTCAGGGAAATCAGCCCCAGCATTTT. Translating gives CASSPQGNQPQHF.

This chain uses TRBV6-6 with TRBJ1-4, with D possibly matching TRBD1 (5 bases). This CDR3 region has 15 residues. V lost 6 bases to trimming and J lost 2 bases, with 13 bases between them. Germline CDR1 is MNHNY and CDR2 is SVGAGI (reference sequence). The CDR3 nucleotides are TGTGCCAGCAGGGCCTGGGGGGGGACTAATGAAAAACTGTTTTTT. Residues: CASRAWGGTNEKLFF.

CDR3 amino acids: CASSQLGGDLTYEQYF. In DNA, the CDR3 is TGCGCCAGCAGCCAATTGGGGGGGGACCTAACCTACGAGCAGTACTTC. The chain has TRBV4-1 and TRBJ2-7; the match to TRBD2 covers 7 bases. In germline, CDR1 is MGHRA, CDR2 YSYEKL. The CDR3 has 16 residues. The J segment lost 2 bases and the V segment lost 2 bases, leaving 9 bases of the junction unmatched.

The genes are TRBV28 and TRBJ2-5; a weak D match, TRBD2 (6 bases). The CDR3 consists of 13 residues. The germline V gene has CDR1 MDHEN and CDR2 SYDVKM. Trimming removed 6 bases from V and 2 bases from J, with 10 bases in between. CDR3 sequence: CASSRRDQETQYF. CDR3 in DNA: TGTGCCAGCAGCCGGCGGGATCAAGAGACCCAGTACTTC.

Of note for this clone: Other DNA sequences within the sample encode an identical CDR3. This chain uses TRBV27 with TRBJ2-7, with TRBD1 matching over 8 bases. Germline-derived CDR1 and CDR2 are MNHEY and SMNVEV (reference sequence). CDR3 size: 14 residues. V was pared by 5 bases and J by 4 bases, with 7 bases of the junction left unmatched. CDR3 bases: TGTGCCAGCAGTCCTGACAGGGGAGGATACGAGCAGTACTTC. This gives the protein CASSPDRGGYEQYF.

The chain links TRBV28 to TRBJ2-7, with 7 bases fitting TRBD2. Unmatched junction bases numbered 13, after V lost 6 bases and J lost 2 bases. The germline gives CDR1 MDHEN, CDR2 SYDVKM. The CDR3 covers 16 residues. CDR3 sequence (DNA): TGTGCCAGCAGGGGGGTGTTGACGGGAGGAGCCTACGAGCAGTACTTC. Translation gives CASRGVLTGGAYEQYF.

The genes are TRBV11-2 and TRBJ2-7, with D possibly TRBD2 on 5 matching bases. The CDR3 spans 13 residues. V lost 6 bases, J lost 3 bases, and 12 bases lay in between. Germline V lookup: CDR1 SGHAT, CDR2 FQNNGV. The CDR3 protein is CASSRGLNYEQYF. Written as DNA, the CDR3 is TGTGCCAGCAGTCGCGGACTGAACTACGAGCAGTACTTC.

This rearrangement joins TRBV30 to TRBJ1-3; 8 bases align to TRBD1. V dropped 2 bases and J dropped 0; count of bases not matched to a gene: 3. The germline gives CDR1 GTSNPN, CDR2 SVGIG (reference sequence). The length of the CDR3 is 15 residues. The CDR3, as DNA: TGTGCCTGGAGTTCCGGGACAGGCTCTGGAAACACCATATATTTT. Translation: CAWSSGTGSGNTIYF.

As for this clone: Other DNA sequences in this specimen translate into the identical CDR3. V and J are TRBV7-2 and TRBJ1-5; no clear D gene. The ends were cut back, 3 bases at V and 5 bases at J, with 11 bases in the middle. CDR1 is SGHTA, CDR2 FQGNSA, per germline. The CDR3 spans 14 residues. The CDR3 region is CASSFPGGDQPQHF. CDR3 DNA sequence: TGTGCCAGCAGCTTCCCTGGCGGAGATCAGCCCCAGCATTTT.

The rearrangement joins TRBV7-2 to TRBJ2-5, with D possibly TRBD2 on 6 matching bases. Germline lookup yields CDR1 SGHTA and CDR2 FQGNSA. The CDR3 contains 14 residues. Trimming took off 4 bases at V and 3 bases at J, with 12 bases between the two ends. CDR3 DNA: TGTGCCAGCAGCTCTTGGGGGGAGAAAGAGACCCAGTACTTC. Translation gives CASSSWGEKETQYF.

This clone was counted between two and nine times. The chain recombines TRBV28 with TRBJ1-2; perhaps TRBD1 as D (6 bases). The CDR3 is 12 amino acids. Germline CDR1 and CDR2: MDHEN and SYDVKM. Trimming removed 7 bases from V and 3 bases from J, with 9 bases in between. The CDR3 sequence is CASTPGDYGYTF. CDR3 DNA: TGTGCCAGCACTCCAGGGGACTATGGCTACACCTTC.

The chain employs TRBV28 and TRBJ2-1; D might be TRBD1 (5 bases). V lost 5 bases to trimming and J lost 7 bases, with 12 bases between them. Germline V gene data show CDR1 as MDHEN and CDR2 as SYDVKM. The CDR3 covers 13 residues. The CDR3 nucleotides read TGTGCCAGCAGTCCGACAGTTCTTAATGAGCAGTTCTTC. Amino acid sequence: CASSPTVLNEQFF.

V and J are TRBV10-3 and TRBJ2-3; TRBD2 agrees at 12 bases. CDR3 size: 16 residues. CDR1 and CDR2 (germline): ENHRY, SYGVKD. Losses at the gene ends were 4 bases for V and 4 bases for J; bases not matched to a gene: 6. The DNA for the CDR3 is TGTGCCATCAGTGCTAGGACTAGCGGGGAGTCAGATACGCAGTATTTT. Translation: CAISARTSGESDTQYF.

This chain joins TRBV5-1 and TRBJ2-1, with TRBD1 matching 8 bases. CDR1 is SGHRS, CDR2 YFSETQ, per germline. CDR3 length equals 15 residues. With 2 bases clipped from V and 9 bases from J, the junction kept 10 bases outside the gene matches. DNA of the CDR3: TGCGCCAGCAGCTTTCGACAGGGGCTCGGCGGTGAGCAGTTCTTC. It codes for CASSFRQGLGGEQFF.

This clone was seen at least ten times. The chain employs TRBV27 and TRBJ1-5; D remains ambiguous. This CDR3 contains 12 residues. The germline gives CDR1 MNHEY, CDR2 SMNVEV (reference sequence). V lost 6 bases to trimming and J lost 5 bases, with 8 bases between them. The DNA for the CDR3 is TGTGCCAGCAGAAGCGGGGATCAGCCCCAGCATTTT. Translated, it gives CASRSGDQPQHF.

This clone was picked up a small number of times. Here the CDR3 reads CASSGGGGGNQPQHF. DNA for the CDR3: TGTGCCAGCAGTGGAGGGGGGGGTGGCAATCAGCCCCAGCATTTT. The V and J genes are TRBV28 and TRBJ1-5; TRBD1 is a possible D gene (6 bases). The CDR3 extends over 15 amino acids. Trimming pared 5 bases from V and 2 bases from J, leaving 13 bases between. The germline V gene encodes CDR1 MDHEN and CDR2 SYDVKM.

The chain joins TRBV4-1 to TRBJ2-5, with a possible D match to TRBD2 (6 bases). Germline loops: CDR1 MGHRA, CDR2 YSYEKL. This CDR3 is built from 14 residues. Trimming removed 1 base from V and 5 bases from J, with 11 bases in between. The CDR3 reads CASSQGGEKETQYF. The CDR3, as DNA: TGCGCCAGCAGCCAAGGGGGGGAGAAGGAGACCCAGTACTTC.

V gene TRBV29-1 combines with J gene TRBJ1-1; D call uncertain. Deletions cut 4 bases from V and 1 base from J, with 13 bases between. There are 14 residues in the CDR3. Germline values: CDR1 SQVTM, CDR2 ANQGSEA. This CDR3 reads CSVALHGENTEAFF. Here the CDR3 DNA reads TGCAGCGTTGCCTTACACGGGGAGAACACTGAAGCTTTCTTT. The full variable domain, with the rest looked up from reference TRBV29-1 and TRBJ1-1, is SAVISQKPSRDICQRGTSLTIQCQVDSQVTMMFWYRQQPGQSLTLIATANQGSEATYESGFVIDKFPISRPNLTFSTLTVSNMSPEDSSIYLCSVALHGENTEAFFGQGTRLTVV.

This clone was observed a handful of times. The CDR3 sequence is CASSPRGPEPYEQYF. The CDR3 DNA reads TGTGCCAGCTCACCACGAGGTCCGGAGCCCTACGAGCAGTACTTC. The chain links TRBV18 to TRBJ2-7; D not resolved. V lost 1 base, J lost 2 bases, and 12 bases lay in between. The CDR3 contains 15 residues. The germline V gene has CDR1 KGHSH and CDR2 LQKENI.

This chain connects TRBV27 to TRBJ2-1; 14 bases fit TRBD2. After removal of 5 bases from V and 8 bases from J, the junction contained 11 bases not matched to a gene. Germline CDR1 and CDR2: MNHEY and SMNVEV (reference sequence). This CDR3 is 17 amino acids long. DNA for the CDR3: TGTGCCAGCAGTGCGAACGTCGGGACTAGCGGGAGTGATGAGCAGTTCTTC. This codes for CASSANVGTSGSDEQFF.

The V gene is TRBV5-1, the J gene TRBJ2-1; 9 bases align to TRBD2. The CDR3 is 16 amino acids. V lost 0 bases and J lost 2; bases outside the gene matches: 3. Germline assignment: CDR1 SGHRS and CDR2 YFSETQ. DNA for the CDR3: TGCGCCAGCAGCTTGGTTCTAGCGGGAACCTACAATGAGCAGTTCTTC. Protein sequence: CASSLVLAGTYNEQFF.